The 8 T cell receptor beta chains reported below all come from one sample, sequenced in a study of regulatory T cells in long-lasting Graves disease. Combining iRepertoire HTBI primers with Arm-PCR of CDR3 regions, the authors built TCR beta libraries. MiXCR, applied by TCRdb to the multiplex PCR reads, yields one record per CDR3 protein. The sample has roughly 700,000 distinct CDR3 sequences; roughly 30% are singletons. Time point specified: persistent/refractory GD, antithyroid drugs over 5 years with positive TRAb. Preparation of the TCR library used RNA extracted from PBMCs. This specimen was peripheral blood mononuclear cells (PBMCs), taken when the disease was refractory, from a patient treated with antithyroid drugs. These receptor sequences come from a female donor with Graves disease.

This clonotype was recorded only once. The genes are TRBV29-1 and TRBJ1-3; D is undetermined. The CDR3 covers 12 residues. Germline-derived CDR1 and CDR2 are SQVTM and ANQGSEA. Trimming cost V 3 bases and J 6 bases, with 9 bases left between them. This CDR3 is CSVDPAENTIYF. CDR3 bases: TGCAGCGTTGATCCTGCGGAAAACACCATATATTTT.

V gene TRBV18 combines with J gene TRBJ2-5; a weak D match, TRBD1 (6 bases). V lost 4 bases, J lost 7 bases, and 16 bases lay in between. This CDR3 is built from 14 residues. The germline gives CDR1 KGHSH, CDR2 LQKENI. CDR3 region: CASSRDRTEGTQYF. In DNA, the CDR3 is TGTGCCAGCTCACGCGACAGGACCGAGGGGACCCAGTACTTC.

The chain has TRBV6-2 or TRBV6-3 and TRBJ2-7; 8 bases match TRBD2. Germline trimming cut 6 bases from V and 2 bases from J; bases unmatched to any gene: 12. The CDR3 is 16 residues long. The V gene's germline CDR1 is MNHEY and CDR2 SVGEGT. In DNA form, the CDR3 reads TGTGCCAGCAGGAGTCCCCCGGGACTAGGGGCCTACGAGCAGTACTTC. It translates to CASRSPPGLGAYEQYF.

The J gene is TRBJ2-5, the V gene TRBV29-1; the D call may be TRBD1 or TRBD2 (5 bases each). V was pared by 3 bases and J by 0 bases, with 8 bases between. Germline V CDR1 and CDR2: SQVTM, ANQGSEA. CDR3 length equals 13 residues. The CDR3 spells CSVDLGDQETQYF. In nucleotides, the CDR3 is TGCAGCGTTGATTTGGGGGACCAAGAGACCCAGTACTTC.

This clonotype turned up a few times. V and J are TRBV2 and TRBJ2-5; the match to TRBD2 covers 7 bases. V gave up 4 bases and J gave up 4 bases; unmatched junction bases: 6. In germline, CDR1 is SNHLY, CDR2 FYNNEI. The CDR3 has 14 residues. The CDR3 region is CASSVTGGAETQYF. CDR3 DNA: TGTGCCAGCAGTGTGACGGGAGGTGCAGAGACCCAGTACTTC.

Only a few counts were recorded for this clonotype. This chain links TRBV29-1 with TRBJ1-1; 7 nucleotides match TRBD1. From germline, CDR1 is SQVTM and CDR2 ANQGSEA. The CDR3 length is 12 residues. With V trimmed by 6 bases and J by 8 bases, 9 bases remained unmatched. The CDR3 DNA reads TGCAGCGTGGGGGCAGGGGGGATAGAAGCTTTCTTT. It yields the protein CSVGAGGIEAFF.

J is TRBJ1-1 and V is TRBV20-1, with 7 bases that match TRBD1. The CDR3 has 13 residues. Trimming cost V 3 bases and J 5 bases; bases outside gene matches: 6. CDR1 and CDR2 from the germline V gene are DFQATT and SNEGSKA (reference sequence). The CDR3 DNA is TGCAGTGCTAGGGAACCAGGGGGGACTGAAGCTTTCTTT. Protein sequence: CSAREPGGTEAFF.

This clonotype showed up just a few times. The chain links TRBV12-3 or TRBV12-4 to TRBJ1-6; TRBD1 might be the D (6 bases). The CDR3 covers 15 residues. Trimming took off 7 bases at V and 5 bases at J, with 15 bases between the two ends. This chain's CDR3 is CASTPGGGDNSPLHF. DNA for the CDR3: TGTGCCAGCACCCCGGGTGGGGGCGATAATTCACCCCTCCACTTT.